This T cell receptor beta chain was captured by sequencing in a study of lymphopenia after photon versus proton radiotherapy. Findings and caveats of the study: Better survival with proton therapy was suggested as possible, not demonstrated. Oligoclonal CD8+ Temra expansion after nadir drove photon patients' diversity drop.

Only in-frame clones appear in the TCRdb table, and some are missing; sequencing was by immunoSEQ multiplex PCR. The sample lists tens of thousands of clones, 94% occurring once. With regard to this clone: What it binds is unknown.

V lost 0 bases and J lost 4, with 6 bases in between. Germline lookup yields CDR1 SGHDN and CDR2 FVKESK. The CDR3 is made up of 13 amino acids. The chain carries TRBV14 and TRBJ1-1; D uncertain. This TCR was recovered from a woman between 50 and 59 years old with cholangiocarcinoma. This material consisted of peripheral blood, taken from a patient treated with photon-based radiotherapy. The CDR3 nucleotides are TGTGCCAGCAGCCAAGATCTAGGCACTGAAGCTTTCTTT. As protein: CASSQDLGTEAFF.